The clone carrying this T cell receptor beta chain occurred a few times. Antigen specificity is unknown. This record belongs to a study of beta chain features in type 1 diabetes. Every isolated RNA sample was fully reverse transcribed, so sequencing captured expressed TCRB transcripts. Clones were sequenced by immunoSEQ multiplex PCR, and TCRdb holds only the in-frame ones, with some missing. The sample lists roughly 150,000 clones; approximately 8.7% were seen once. Study outcomes and limitations: Moderate but significant shortening of TCRB CDR3s was recorded in all four CD4+ subsets from Type 1 diabetes patients.

Germline V gene lookup returns CDR1 MNHEY and CDR2 SMNVEV (reference sequence). The V end was cut by 8 bases, the J end by 0 bases, with 14 bases between. The CDR3 is made up of 14 amino acids. This clonotype was obtained from a woman aged 25-40 years with type 1 diabetes. This chain uses TRBV27 with TRBJ2-7; possibly TRBD1 for D (6 bases). Source material: central memory CD4+ T cells from blood. The CDR3 spells CASGLDRYSYEQYF. The CDR3 nucleotides read TGTGCCAGCGGACTGGACAGATACTCCTACGAGCAGTACTTC.